This section outlines one T cell receptor (beta chain) sequence together with its context. Its antigen remains unknown. The CDR3 spans 14 residues. Trimming removed 6 bases from V and 5 bases from J; junction bases left unmatched: 4. Germline assignment: CDR1 SQVTM and CDR2 ANQGSEA. This table comes from immunoSEQ multiplex PCR, and its TCRdb copy is limited to in-frame clones, with some not included. This table holds about 30,000 clones, approximately 88% found once. This record comes from a study of regulatory dendritic cells for organ transplantation. Study-level results: Naive T cells showed high diversity, memory cells less, memory CD8+ least.

The chain joins TRBV29-1 to TRBJ2-3; 14 bases align to TRBD2. This clonotype was obtained from a human donor in good health. Sequenced: naive CD4+ T cells from blood. Subset denoted: CD45RA+ naive T cells. Written as DNA, the CDR3 is TGCAGCGTAAATGGACTAGCGGGAGGAGATACGCAGTATTTT. Amino acid sequence: CSVNGLAGGDTQYF.